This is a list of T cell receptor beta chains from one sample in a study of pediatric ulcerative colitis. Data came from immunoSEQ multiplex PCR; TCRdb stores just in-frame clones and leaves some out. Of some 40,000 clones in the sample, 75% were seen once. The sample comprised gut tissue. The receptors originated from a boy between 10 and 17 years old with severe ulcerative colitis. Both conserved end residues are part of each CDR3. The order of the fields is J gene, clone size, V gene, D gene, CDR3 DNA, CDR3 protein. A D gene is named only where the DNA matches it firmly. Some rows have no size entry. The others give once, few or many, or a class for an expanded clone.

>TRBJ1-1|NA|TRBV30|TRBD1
TGTGCCTGGAGCGGACGACAGGGATTTAACACTGAAGCTTTCTTT
CAWSGRQGFNTEAFF
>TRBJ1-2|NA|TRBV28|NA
TGTGCCAGCAGTTTCCAGGAGAGTAACTATGGCTACACCTTC
CASSFQESNYGYTF
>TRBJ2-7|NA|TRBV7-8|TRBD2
TGTGCCAGCAGCTTAGCGGGGGAGGGGCCGGTCGAGCAGTACTTC
CASSLAGEGPVEQYF
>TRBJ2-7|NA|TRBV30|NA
TGTGCCTGGATGGGAAACAGGATGTACGAGCAGTACTTC
CAWMGNRMYEQYF
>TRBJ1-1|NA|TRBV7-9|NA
TGTGCCAGCAGCATTACAGGATATGAAGCTTTCTTT
CASSITGYEAFF
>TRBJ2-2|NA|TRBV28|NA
TGTGCCAGCAGTTTAATGACAGCGAACACCGGGGAGCTGTTTTTT
CASSLMTANTGELFF
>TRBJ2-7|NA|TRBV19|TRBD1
TGTGCCAGTAGTGTGGGACAGGGAAACGAGCAGTACTTC
CASSVGQGNEQYF
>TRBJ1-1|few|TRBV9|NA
TGTGCCAGCAGCCCCCGGACGGGTGAAGCTTTCTTT
CASSPRTGEAFF
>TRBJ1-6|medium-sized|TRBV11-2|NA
TGTGCCAGCAGCTTAGGGTTAACAACCAACCACTATAATTCACCCCTCCACTTT
CASSLGLTTNHYNSPLHF
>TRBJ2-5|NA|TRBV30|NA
TGTGCCTGGAGCAGCAGGGCGGAGGGGACCCAGTACTTC
CAWSSRAEGTQYF
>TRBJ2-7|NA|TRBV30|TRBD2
TGTGCCTGCCGCAGGGAGGGAGTGGGAACTGAGCAGTACTTC
CACRREGVGTEQYF
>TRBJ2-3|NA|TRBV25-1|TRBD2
TGTGCCAGCAGTGAAAGCGAGCGGGAGAACACAGATACGCAGTATTTT
CASSESERENTDTQYF
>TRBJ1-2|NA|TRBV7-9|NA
TGTGCCAGCAGCTTAGGCACAGGTCTGGGCTACACCTTC
CASSLGTGLGYTF
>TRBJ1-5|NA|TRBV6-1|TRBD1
TGTGCCAGCACAGGAACATGGGGACAGGGGTGGCCCCAGCATTTT
CASTGTWGQGWPQHF
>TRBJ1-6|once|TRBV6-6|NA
TGTGCCAGCGGACAGCGGAGCAATTCACCCCTCCACTTT
CASGQRSNSPLHF
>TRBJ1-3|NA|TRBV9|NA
TGTGCCAGCAGCGCGGGACCTCTATTGGACACCATATATTTT
CASSAGPLLDTIYF
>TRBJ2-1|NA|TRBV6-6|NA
TGTGCCAGCAGTTACTGGAAGCAGAGCTCCTACAATGAGCAGTTCTTC
CASSYWKQSSYNEQFF
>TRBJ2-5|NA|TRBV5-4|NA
TGTGCCAGCAGATCTGACACCTTCCAAGAGACCCAGTACTTC
CASRSDTFQETQYF
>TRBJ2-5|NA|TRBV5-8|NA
TGTGCCAGCAGCCTACGGACACACCAAGAGACCCAGTACTTC
CASSLRTHQETQYF
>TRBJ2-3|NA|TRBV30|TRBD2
TGTGCCCAACAGCGGGGGGTTTTAGATACGCAGTATTTT
CAQQRGVLDTQYF
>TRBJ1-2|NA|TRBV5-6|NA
TGTGCCAGCAGCTTGGGGTGGGAGAGTAACTATGGCTACACCTTC
CASSLGWESNYGYTF
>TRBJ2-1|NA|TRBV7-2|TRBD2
TGTGCCAGCACAACTAGCGGGGGGGCGAGGAATGAGCAGTTCTTC
CASTTSGGARNEQFF
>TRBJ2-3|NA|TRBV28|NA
TGTGCCAGCTTTTTTACAGGGAAGTCGACAGATACGCAGTATTTT
CASFFTGKSTDTQYF
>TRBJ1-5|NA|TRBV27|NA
TGTGCCAGCAGTCTCCACCGTAGCAATCAGCCCCAGCATTTT
CASSLHRSNQPQHF
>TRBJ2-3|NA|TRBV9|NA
TGTGCCAGCAGCGCCGAGGTGAGAGGGGGGCGATCAGATACGCAGTATTTT
CASSAEVRGGRSDTQYF
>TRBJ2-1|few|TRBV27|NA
TGTGCCAGCGCCCGGTTGGGGACCCAGTACAATGAGCAGTTCTTC
CASARLGTQYNEQFF
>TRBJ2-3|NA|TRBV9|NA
TGTGCCAGCGGGGCGGTTTTAACAGATACGCAGTATTTT
CASGAVLTDTQYF
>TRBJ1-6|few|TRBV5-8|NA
TGTGCCAGCAGCTTGACAGGCCTCAATTCACCCCTCCACTTT
CASSLTGLNSPLHF
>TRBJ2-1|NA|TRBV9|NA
TGTGCCAGCAGCGTAGGAATTGGCGGGGCCAGGGGGGAAAAGGATGAGCAGTTCTTC
CASSVGIGGARGEKDEQFF
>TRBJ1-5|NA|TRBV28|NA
TGTGCCAGCAGTTTTGGGGGCTCCTGGTATCAGCCCCAGCATTTT
CASSFGGSWYQPQHF
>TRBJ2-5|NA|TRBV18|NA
TGTGCCAGGGTCGGAGAGACCCAGTACTTC
CARVGETQYF
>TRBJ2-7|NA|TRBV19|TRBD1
TGTGCCAGTACCGCACCGGGACAGGGGGACAACGAGCAGTACTTC
CASTAPGQGDNEQYF
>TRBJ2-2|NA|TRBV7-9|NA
TGTGCCAGCAGCTCACCCGACAGAAACACCGGGGAGCTGTTTTTT
CASSSPDRNTGELFF
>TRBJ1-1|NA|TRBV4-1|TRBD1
TGCGCCAGCAGCCAAGGATCCGGACAGGGGATTAACACTGAAGCTTTCTTT
CASSQGSGQGINTEAFF
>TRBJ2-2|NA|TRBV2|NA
TGTGCCAGCAGTGAGTTACTAGTAGCGAACACCGGGGAGCTGTTTTTT
CASSELLVANTGELFF
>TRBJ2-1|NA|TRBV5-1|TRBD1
TGCGCCAGCTCCCGGGACAGGGCTTACAATGAGCAGTTCTTC
CASSRDRAYNEQFF
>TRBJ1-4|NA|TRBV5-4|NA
TGTGCCAGCAGCTTGACCGGGACACATGAAAAACTGTTTTTT
CASSLTGTHEKLFF
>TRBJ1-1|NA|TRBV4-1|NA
TGCGCCAGCAGCCCCGACCGACAGACGAACACTGAAGCTTTCTTT
CASSPDRQTNTEAFF
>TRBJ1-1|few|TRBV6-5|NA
TGTGCCAGCAGTTTTTCGACAGGCTTTAACACTGAAGCTTTCTTT
CASSFSTGFNTEAFF
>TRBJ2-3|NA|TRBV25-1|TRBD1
TGTGCCAGCAGTGCCACAGGGGCAGGGGCAGATACGCAGTATTTT
CASSATGAGADTQYF
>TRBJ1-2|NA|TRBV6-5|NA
TGTGCCAGCGCAGGGGCGCCCGACTATGGCTACACCTTC
CASAGAPDYGYTF
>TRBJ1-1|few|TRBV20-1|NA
TGCAGTGCTAGGGTTGGGGAGGGGGCTTTCTTT
CSARVGEGAFF
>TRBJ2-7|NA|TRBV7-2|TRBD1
TGTGCCAGCAGCCTCAGGACAGGGGGCTCCTACGAGCAGTACTTC
CASSLRTGGSYEQYF
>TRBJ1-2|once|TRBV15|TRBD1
TGTGCCACCAGCAAATCAAAGGGGGCAGAGGGGTATGGCTACACCTTC
CATSKSKGAEGYGYTF
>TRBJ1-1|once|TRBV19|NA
TGTGCCAGTAGTATCAGCGGGACAAAGAACACTGAAGCTTTCTTT
CASSISGTKNTEAFF
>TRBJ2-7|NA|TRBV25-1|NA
TGTGCCAGCAGTGAATTCCCCTACGAGCAGTACTTC
CASSEFPYEQYF
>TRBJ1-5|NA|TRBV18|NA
TGTGCCAGCTCACCACTGAGGGGAGGTGGCCAGCCCCAGCATTTT
CASSPLRGGGQPQHF
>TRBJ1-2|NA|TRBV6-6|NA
TGTGCCAGCACCGAGGGGCAATTAAACTATGGCTACACCTTC
CASTEGQLNYGYTF
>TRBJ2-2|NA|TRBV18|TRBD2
TGTGCCAGCTCACCTGCCGGGACTAGCGAATCGAACACCGGGGAGCTGTTTTTT
CASSPAGTSESNTGELFF
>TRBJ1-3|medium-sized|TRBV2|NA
TGTGCCAGCAGTGGTGAGCTCTCTGGAAACACCATATATTTT
CASSGELSGNTIYF
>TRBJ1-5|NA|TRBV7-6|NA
TGTGCCAGCAGCCCCCGGTCGGGGGCTGGCAATCAGCCCCAGCATTTT
CASSPRSGAGNQPQHF
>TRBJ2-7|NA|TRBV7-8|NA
TGTGCCAGCAGCCTTTTGGAAAGAGGAAAATACTACGAGCAGTACTTC
CASSLLERGKYYEQYF